Listed below are T cell receptor beta chains from one sample, sequenced in a study of blood T cells in healthy people across ages. TCRdb used MiXCR to reprocess the 5' RACE reads, holding one entry per CDR3 protein. The sample has roughly 680,000 distinct CDR3 sequences; around 21% are singletons. The sample was blood. The receptors derive from a man between 65 and 85 years old in good health. CDR3s include the opening cysteine and the closing phenylalanine or tryptophan. A D gene is named only where the DNA matches it firmly. A clone size is listed for some rows: how often the clone was seen (once, few, many), or a class if it is expanded.

d_call j_call clone_size v_call cdr3_nt cdr3_aa
TRBD1 TRBJ1-2 NA TRBV5-6 TGTGCCAGCAGCGGACAGGGATATAACTATGGCTACACCTTC CASSGQGYNYGYTF
TRBD1 TRBJ1-2 many TRBV6-6 TGTGCCAGCACGGAAAAGAGGACAGGCTATGGCTACACCTTC CASTEKRTGYGYTF
NA TRBJ2-4 few TRBV20-1 TGCAGTGCTAGAATTCGACGGACGGGGGAAAACATTCAGTACTTC CSARIRRTGENIQYF
NA TRBJ1-4 NA TRBV15 TGTGCCACCTCCTCGAGGGCAACTAATGAAAAACTGTTTTTT CATSSRATNEKLFF
NA TRBJ1-2 NA TRBV20-1 TGCAGTGCTAGAGACCGGGGACCGTTTATTTATGGCTACACCTTC CSARDRGPFIYGYTF
NA TRBJ2-7 NA TRBV9 TGTGCCAGCAGCGTAGCTCCAGGGGCAAATCTACGGGAGCAGTACTTC CASSVAPGANLREQYF
NA TRBJ2-7 NA TRBV7-9 TGTGCCAGCAGCAGGTACAGTTACGAGCAGTACTTC CASSRYSYEQYF
NA TRBJ2-1 NA TRBV5-1 TGCGCCAGCAGCTTGGCACTCGAACCTTACAATGAGCAGTTCTTC CASSLALEPYNEQFF
NA TRBJ2-6 few TRBV6-1 TGTGCCAGCAGTGAAGGGGTCCGCGCTGGGGCCAACGTCCTGACTTTC CASSEGVRAGANVLTF
TRBD1 TRBJ2-7 NA TRBV20-1 TGCAGTGCTAGAGACTTGGGACAGGGGAGAGACGAGCAGTACTTC CSARDLGQGRDEQYF
NA TRBJ2-5 many TRBV12-3/TRBV12-4 TGTGCCAGCAGTTACACAATCCAAGAGACCCAGTACTTC CASSYTIQETQYF
NA TRBJ1-6 few TRBV7-8 TGTGCCAGCAGCTTAGTTAACGATTCACCCCTCCACTTT CASSLVNDSPLHF
NA TRBJ2-1 NA TRBV12-5 TGTGCTAGTGGTTTGGGGGTGTCCTACAATGAGCAGTTCTTC CASGLGVSYNEQFF